This record covers a single TCR beta chain. The V gene lost 6 bases and the J gene lost 8 bases, with 16 bases spanning the gap. This CDR3 comprises 13 residues. CDR1 is MNHNY and CDR2 is SVGAGI in the germline V gene (reference sequence). TCR beta cDNA was made from 400 to 500 ng total RNA with a constant-region primer. Three nested multiplex PCR rounds of slightly modified ARM-PCR generated TCR beta libraries. TRBV1-TRBV30 forward primers and a C-beta reverse primer were used in the first two PCR rounds, which each ran for about 10 cycles. One entry per CDR3 protein, called by TCRdb with MiXCR from the multiplex PCR reads. The sample carries more than 95,000 distinct CDR3 sequences, roughly 85% recorded once. These data belong to a study of tumor-infiltrating lymphocytes in primary liver carcinoma. DNA and RNA were both co-extracted from 20-30 mg of bulk tissue that had not been sorted.

The sequencing sample was made of liver tumor tissue from sampling region 3. The subset was: tumor region T3, left-lateral pole. The chain recombines TRBV6-6 with TRBJ1-1; D possibly corresponds to TRBD1 (5 bases). The clonotype comes from a man between 35 and 55 years old with primary liver carcinoma and hepatitis B virus infection. For the CDR3, the DNA is TGTGCCAGCAGCATGGGGGGGACTACAGAAGCTTTCTTT. Its protein product is CASSMGGTTEAFF.